This TCR beta chain is drawn from a study of cytomegalovirus exposure and HLA in healthy donors. General study findings and limits: Another analysis was done later, and it associated around 17,000 TCR beta sequences with HLA alleles at 0.05 false discovery rate. TCR beta chains associated with HLA were, in a later analysis, more clonally expanded than equally common others. Indistinguishable V segments such as TRBV6-2 and TRBV6-3 were excluded. Researchers reported from a later analysis that most CMV-associated TCR beta chains appeared HLA-restricted.

Points on this clone: Its antigen is currently unknown.

The PCR contained 60 Vbeta and 13 Jbeta primers. Repertoires were generated with immunoSEQ multiplex PCR, while TCRdb's copy carries only in-frame clones and drops some. The sample holds 180,000 or so clones, almost 80% seen once. Trimming took off 2 bases at V and 10 bases at J, with 11 bases between the two ends. CDR3 length: 12 residues. In germline, CDR1 is MGHRA, CDR2 YSYEKL. The receptor was isolated from a man aged 50 or older in good health and CMV-seropositive. The V and J genes are TRBV4-1 and TRBJ1-1; D uncertain. The specimen sequenced was PBMCs. CDR3 sequence: CASSQHRLGAFF. CDR3 coding DNA: TGCGCCAGCAGCCAACACCGACTAGGAGCTTTCTTT.